A selection of T cell receptor beta chains follows, all from one sample in a study of PD-L1 blockade in urothelial cancer. Sequenced by immunoSEQ multiplex PCR; TCRdb stores in-frame clones only, minus some. The top ten clones hold about 4% of a sample with about 45,000 clones, around 88% of them seen once. The input for sequencing was PBMCs, taken around atezolizumab (anti-PD-L1) treatment. Receptors originate from a man older than 75 with urothelial cancer. The CDR3 runs from the conserved cysteine through the conserved F or W. A D gene is named only where the DNA matches it firmly. Some rows have no size entry. The others give once, few or many, or a class for an expanded clone.

d_gene	v_gene	abundance	j_gene	CDR3nt	CDR3aa
TRBD2	TRBV7-8	-	TRBJ2-1	TGTGCCAGCAGCTCCCAAACTAGCGTCTCCTACAATGAGCAGTTCTTC	CASSSQTSVSYNEQFF
TRBD1	TRBV7-2	-	TRBJ1-5	TGTGCCAGCAGCCGGGACAGCGCATCCAATCAGCCCCAGCATTTT	CASSRDSASNQPQHF
-	TRBV7-6	-	TRBJ1-4	TGTGCCAGCAGCTTAGGCCCAAGCCCCAATGAAAAACTGTTTTTT	CASSLGPSPNEKLFF
-	TRBV4-3	-	TRBJ2-1	TGCGCCAGCAGCCAAGAAGGACTAAGAGGGAATGAGCAGTTCTTC	CASSQEGLRGNEQFF
-	TRBV2	-	TRBJ1-1	TGTGCCAGCAGGAGGGGAGGGGGGGACACTGAAGCTTTCTTT	CASRRGGGDTEAFF
TRBD2	TRBV6-6	-	TRBJ2-7	TGTGCCAGCAGTCCCCGGGGGGGGCGCTCCGACGAGCAGTACTTC	CASSPRGGRSDEQYF
TRBD2	TRBV7-2	few	TRBJ2-2	TGTGCCAGCAGCTTACAGCGGGGGGGGGAGCTGTTTTTT	CASSLQRGGELFF
-	TRBV11-2	once	TRBJ1-1	TGTGCCAGCAGCTTAGACGGAGGATTGAGGGGGGGAAACACTGAAGCTTTCTTT	CASSLDGGLRGGNTEAFF
TRBD2	TRBV30	-	TRBJ2-1	TGTGCCTCCGAGCGGGAGGGGGGTTTGAAGAAGCAGTTCTTC	CASEREGGLKKQFF
TRBD2	TRBV7-2	-	TRBJ2-5	TGTGCCAGCAGCGATGGACTAGCGGGAGTTCCCGAGACCCAGTACTTC	CASSDGLAGVPETQYF
-	TRBV5-1	-	TRBJ1-2	TGCGCCCGTGTAAAATGGTCGGACACAGGTGGCTACACCTTC	CARVKWSDTGGYTF
-	TRBV6-1	-	TRBJ2-1	TGTGCCAGCAGTGAAGCGGGGGGACCGAATGAGCAGTTCTTC	CASSEAGGPNEQFF
-	TRBV2	-	TRBJ1-1	TGTGCCAGCAGTTTATTCGGAGAGAACACTGAAGCTTTCTTT	CASSLFGENTEAFF
TRBD1	TRBV7-2	once	TRBJ2-7	TGTGCCAGCGTCATGGACAGGGACTCCTACGAGCAGTACTTC	CASVMDRDSYEQYF
TRBD1	TRBV4-1	once	TRBJ2-1	TGCGCCAGCAGCCAAGATAACAGGGGGCTAGCCGGGAATGAGCAGTTCTTC	CASSQDNRGLAGNEQFF
-	TRBV6-6	-	TRBJ1-1	TGTGCCAGCAGTCTTCAGGGCACTGAAGCTTTCTTT	CASSLQGTEAFF
TRBD2	TRBV7-8	-	TRBJ2-1	TGTGCCAGCAGCTCGGGCACGGGAGGCTCCTACAATGAGCAGTTCTTC	CASSSGTGGSYNEQFF
-	TRBV10-3	-	TRBJ1-1	TGTGCCACGAACAGGTTAGGGAACACTGAAGCTTTCTTT	CATNRLGNTEAFF
-	TRBV30	-	TRBJ2-3	TGTGCCTGGAGTGTACTGCTGACAGATACGCAGTATTTT	CAWSVLLTDTQYF
-	TRBV5-1	-	TRBJ2-3	TGCGCCAGCAGCTTGTTTAGTCCAGGGCCGTTTCGCACAGATACGCAGTATTTT	CASSLFSPGPFRTDTQYF
TRBD1	TRBV5-4	once	TRBJ2-1	TGTGCCAGCAGCCAAAAAACAGGGGGAAATGAGCAGTTCTTC	CASSQKTGGNEQFF
-	TRBV7-9	-	TRBJ2-7	TGTGCCAGCAGCCAGGACTTCCCTCCTTACGAGCAGTACTTC	CASSQDFPPYEQYF
-	TRBV2	-	TRBJ1-2	TGTGCCAGCAGTGAAGCGCGGGGGAAAGTAGTTGGCTACACCTTC	CASSEARGKVVGYTF
TRBD2	TRBV4-1	-	TRBJ2-1	TGCGCCAGCAGCCAAGCCCGTAGCGGGTATAGCTCCTACAATGAGCAGTTCTTC	CASSQARSGYSSYNEQFF
-	TRBV9	-	TRBJ2-1	TGTGCCAGCAGCGTAGCTGGAGACAGTCTGACTCACAATGAGCAGTTCTTC	CASSVAGDSLTHNEQFF
TRBD2	TRBV11-2	-	TRBJ2-2	TGTGCCAGCAGCTTAGATCCAACTAGCGGGACGAACACCGGGGAGCTGTTTTTT	CASSLDPTSGTNTGELFF
-	TRBV19	-	TRBJ1-1	TGTGCCAGTCAGTTCGGAGGCGTGAACACTGAAGCTTTCTTT	CASQFGGVNTEAFF
TRBD1	TRBV28	-	TRBJ2-5	TGTGCCAGCAGTTTTTGGAAGACAGGGCAAGAGACCCAGTACTTC	CASSFWKTGQETQYF
TRBD2	TRBV19	-	TRBJ2-3	TGTGCCAGTACAAGCGGGAGGGGCACAGATACGCAGTATTTT	CASTSGRGTDTQYF
TRBD2	TRBV4-3	-	TRBJ2-2	TGCGCCAGCAGCCAAGAGCCCTCTAGCGGGAGGTATGGCGGGGAGCTGTTTTTT	CASSQEPSSGRYGGELFF
TRBD2	TRBV18	-	TRBJ2-7	TGTGCCAGCTCACGCGGACTAGCGGGAGACTACGAGCAGTACTTC	CASSRGLAGDYEQYF
TRBD1	TRBV28	-	TRBJ2-7	TGTGCCAGTCTGGGGGGGACAGGGGGTTACGAGCAGTACTTC	CASLGGTGGYEQYF
TRBD2	TRBV18	-	TRBJ2-1	TGTGCCAGCTCACCACGCCGGGAATACCGGGAGGGCCGGGGCAATGAGCAGTTCTTC	CASSPRREYREGRGNEQFF
TRBD1	TRBV7-9	-	TRBJ1-4	TGTGCCAGCAGCTTAGAAGGGCAGGGGGCCCCTGAAAAACTGTTTTTT	CASSLEGQGAPEKLFF
-	TRBV12-5	few	TRBJ1-4	TGTGCTAGTGGTTTGGGACAGCCGCTGTTTTTT	CASGLGQPLFF
-	TRBV6-1	-	TRBJ1-2	TGTGCCAGCAGTGAAGGGGGGGGAATTCACTATGGCTACACCTTC	CASSEGGGIHYGYTF
TRBD1	TRBV6-6	-	TRBJ1-2	TGTGCCAGCAGTCCGGGACAGGGGAGGGCAGATGGCTACACCTTC	CASSPGQGRADGYTF
-	TRBV7-2	-	TRBJ1-1	TGTGCCAGCAGCTTAGTTAGGGGTCCGGGAGGGCGAGAGGCTTTCTTT	CASSLVRGPGGREAFF
-	TRBV5-1	-	TRBJ1-1	TGCGCCAGCAGCGGCCACGGGATAGTGAGCACTGAAGCTTTCTTT	CASSGHGIVSTEAFF
TRBD2	TRBV7-6	-	TRBJ2-3	TGTGCCAGCAGCCCCCGTAGCGGGGATACGCAGTATTTT	CASSPRSGDTQYF
TRBD1	TRBV18	-	TRBJ2-2	TGTGCCAGCTCACGTACACAGGGGGCGAACACCGGGGAGCTGTTTTTT	CASSRTQGANTGELFF
TRBD1	TRBV5-4	-	TRBJ1-5	TGTGCCAGCAGCTTGGACGGGACAGCTAACAATCAGCCCCAGCATTTT	CASSLDGTANNQPQHF
-	TRBV28	-	TRBJ1-2	TGTGCCAGCAGTTCCGGTGGTTCGGGGGGTGGCTATGGCTACACCTTC	CASSSGGSGGGYGYTF